The present T cell receptor beta chain was sequenced within a study of blood T cell repertoires in COVID-19. Study information: The United States, Italy and Spain provided the acute and convalescent COVID-19 samples.

The CDR3 is made up of 15 amino acids. CDR1 SGHAT and CDR2 FQNNGV come from the germline V gene. Trimming at V came to 5 bases and at J to 6 bases, leaving 12 bases not matched to a gene. Original methodology: Amplification with reference gene primers provided the estimates of nucleated cell counts. This table comes from immunoSEQ multiplex PCR, and its TCRdb copy is limited to in-frame clones, with some not included. V and J calls and clone size follow that table, whereas D and trimming were derived from the DNA. The table records a few hundred thousand clones, approximately 86% of them present only once.

The chain uses TRBV11-2 and TRBJ2-7; 8 bases map to TRBD1. The clonotype was recovered from a woman in her sixties or seventies with active or convalescent COVID-19. Sequencing was carried out using peripheral blood. CDR3 DNA sequence: TGTGCCAGCAGCCTAGCGACAGGGGTAAGGGTCGAGCAGTACTTC. Translated, it gives CASSLATGVRVEQYF.